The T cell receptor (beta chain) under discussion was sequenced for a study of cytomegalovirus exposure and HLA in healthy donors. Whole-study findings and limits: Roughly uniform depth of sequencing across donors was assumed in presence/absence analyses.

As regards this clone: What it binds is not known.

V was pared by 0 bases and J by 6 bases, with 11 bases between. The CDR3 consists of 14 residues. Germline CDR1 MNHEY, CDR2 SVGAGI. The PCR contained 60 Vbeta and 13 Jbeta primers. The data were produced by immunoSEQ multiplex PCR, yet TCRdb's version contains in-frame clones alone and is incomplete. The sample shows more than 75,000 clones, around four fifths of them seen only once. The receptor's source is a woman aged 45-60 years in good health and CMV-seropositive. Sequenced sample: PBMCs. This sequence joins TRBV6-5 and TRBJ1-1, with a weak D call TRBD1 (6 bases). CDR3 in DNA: TGTGCCAGCAGTTACTCGAGGGGGGGATCTGAAGCTTTCTTT. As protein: CASSYSRGGSEAFF.